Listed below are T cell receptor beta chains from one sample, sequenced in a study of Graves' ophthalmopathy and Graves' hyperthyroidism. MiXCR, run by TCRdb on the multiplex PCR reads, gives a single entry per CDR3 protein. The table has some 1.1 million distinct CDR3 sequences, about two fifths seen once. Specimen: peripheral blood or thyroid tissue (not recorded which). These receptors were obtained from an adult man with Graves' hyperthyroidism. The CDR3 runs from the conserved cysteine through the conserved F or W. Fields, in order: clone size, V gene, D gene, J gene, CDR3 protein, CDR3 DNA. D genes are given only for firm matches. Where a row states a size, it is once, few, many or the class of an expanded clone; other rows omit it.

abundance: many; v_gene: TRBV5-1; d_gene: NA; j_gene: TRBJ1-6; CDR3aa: CASSLTMQRNSPLHF; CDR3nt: TGCGCCAGCAGCTTGACGATGCAGCGCAATTCACCCCTCCACTTT
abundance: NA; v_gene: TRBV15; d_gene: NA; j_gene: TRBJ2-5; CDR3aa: CATSRVSGRLETQYF; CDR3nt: TGTGCCACCAGCAGAGTGTCAGGGCGTCTGGAGACCCAGTACTTC
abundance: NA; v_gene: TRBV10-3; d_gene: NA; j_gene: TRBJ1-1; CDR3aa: CASTPSGSATEAFF; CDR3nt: TGTGCCAGCACCCCATCGGGATCCGCCACTGAAGCTTTCTTT
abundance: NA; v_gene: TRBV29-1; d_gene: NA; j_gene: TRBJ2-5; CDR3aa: CSVGTLQETQYF; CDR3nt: TGCAGCGTGGGGACACTCCAAGAGACCCAGTACTTC
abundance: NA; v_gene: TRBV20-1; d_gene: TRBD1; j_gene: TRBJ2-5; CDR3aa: CSANRDLGQAHGTQYF; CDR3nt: TGCAGTGCTAACCGGGACTTGGGACAGGCCCACGGGACCCAGTACTTC
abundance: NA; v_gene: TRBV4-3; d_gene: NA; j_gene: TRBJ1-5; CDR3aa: CASSQDRRALQPQHF; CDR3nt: TGCGCCAGCAGCCAAGATCGAAGGGCCCTTCAGCCCCAGCATTTT
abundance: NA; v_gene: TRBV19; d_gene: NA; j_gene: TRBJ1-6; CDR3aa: CASSMLAGFNSPLHF; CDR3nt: TGTGCCAGTAGTATGCTGGCAGGGTTTAATTCACCCCTCCACTTT
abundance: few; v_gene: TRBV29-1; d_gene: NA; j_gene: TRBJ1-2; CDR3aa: CSVEGPLGGYTF; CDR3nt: TGCAGCGTTGAAGGGCCCCTCGGGGGCTACACCTTC
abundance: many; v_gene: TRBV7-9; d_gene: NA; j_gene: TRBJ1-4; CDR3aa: CASNRYTDEKLFF; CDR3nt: TGTGCCAGCAATAGATACACGGACGAAAAACTGTTTTTT
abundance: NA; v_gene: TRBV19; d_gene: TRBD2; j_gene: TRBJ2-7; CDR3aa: CASSTRPSGRMNEQYF; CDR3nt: TGTGCCAGTAGTACACGGCCTAGCGGGAGAATGAACGAGCAGTACTTC
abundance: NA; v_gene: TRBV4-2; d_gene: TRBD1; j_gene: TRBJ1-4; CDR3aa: CASSQPGQGNEKLFF; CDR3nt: TGTGCCAGCAGCCAGCCGGGACAGGGTAATGAAAAACTGTTTTTT
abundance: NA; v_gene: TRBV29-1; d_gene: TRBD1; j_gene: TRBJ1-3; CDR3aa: CSLGQGGTGNTIYF; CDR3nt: TGCAGCTTAGGACAGGGCGGAACTGGAAACACCATATATTTT
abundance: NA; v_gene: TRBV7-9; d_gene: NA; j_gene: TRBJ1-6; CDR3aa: CASSLKALNSPLHF; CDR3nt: TGTGCCAGCAGCTTAAAGGCCCTGAATTCACCCCTCCACTTT
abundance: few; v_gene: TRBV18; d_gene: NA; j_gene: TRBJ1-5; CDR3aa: CASSGTGRNQPQHF; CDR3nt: TGTGCCAGCTCGGGGACGGGCCGCAATCAGCCCCAGCATTTT
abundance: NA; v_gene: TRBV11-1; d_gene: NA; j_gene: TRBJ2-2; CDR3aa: CASSYGRATGELFF; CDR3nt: TGTGCCAGCAGCTACGGACGTGCAACCGGGGAGCTGTTTTTT
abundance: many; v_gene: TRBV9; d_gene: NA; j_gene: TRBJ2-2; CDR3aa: CASSVELTPHTGELFF; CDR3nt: TGTGCCAGCAGCGTAGAGCTCACCCCGCACACCGGGGAGCTGTTTTTT
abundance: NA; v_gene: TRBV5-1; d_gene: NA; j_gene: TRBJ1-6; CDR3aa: CASSDGTPNSPLHF; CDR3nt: TGCGCCAGCAGCGATGGGACACCCAATTCACCCCTCCACTTT
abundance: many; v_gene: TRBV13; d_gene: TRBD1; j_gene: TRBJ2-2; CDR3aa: CASSPLGTGNTGELFF; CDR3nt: TGTGCCAGCAGCCCCCTGGGGACAGGGAACACCGGGGAGCTGTTTTTT
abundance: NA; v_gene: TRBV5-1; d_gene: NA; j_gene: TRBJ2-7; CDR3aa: CASSLNSVGLTYEHYF; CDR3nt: TGCGCCAGCAGCTTGAATAGCGTGGGCCTTACCTACGAGCACTACTTC
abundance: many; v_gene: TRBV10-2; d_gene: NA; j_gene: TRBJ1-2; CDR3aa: CASSRPGHGYTF; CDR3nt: TGCGCCAGCAGCCGGCCTGGTCATGGCTACACCTTC
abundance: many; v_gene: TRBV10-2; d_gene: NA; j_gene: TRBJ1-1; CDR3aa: CASSESTGLRAFF; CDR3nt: TGCGCCAGCAGTGAGTCTACGGGTTTAAGGGCTTTCTTT
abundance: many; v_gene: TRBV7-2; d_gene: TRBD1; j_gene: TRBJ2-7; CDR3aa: CASSEGQGVYEQYF; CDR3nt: TGTGCCAGCAGCGAGGGACAGGGGGTCTACGAGCAGTACTTC
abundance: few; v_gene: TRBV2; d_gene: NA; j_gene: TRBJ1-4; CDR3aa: CASSADSF; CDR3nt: TGTGCCAGCAGCGCGGACAGCTTT
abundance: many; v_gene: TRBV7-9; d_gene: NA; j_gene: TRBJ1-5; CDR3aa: CASSLGRYSNQPQHF; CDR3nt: TGTGCCAGCAGCTTAGGTCGATATAGCAATCAGCCCCAGCATTTT
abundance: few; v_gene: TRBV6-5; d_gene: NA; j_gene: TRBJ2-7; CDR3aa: CASSPLRGPRGAYEQYF; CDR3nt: TGTGCCAGCAGTCCTCTCCGTGGTCCCCGGGGGGCGTACGAGCAGTACTTC
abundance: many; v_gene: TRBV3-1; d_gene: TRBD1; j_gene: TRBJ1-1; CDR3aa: CASSQRDRATEAFF; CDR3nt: TGTGCCAGCAGCCAACGGGACAGGGCCACTGAAGCTTTCTTT
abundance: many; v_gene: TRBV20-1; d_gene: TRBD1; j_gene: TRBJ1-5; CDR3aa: CSARVPTGGEVSNQPQHF; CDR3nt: TGCAGTGCTAGAGTGCCGACAGGGGGCGAAGTAAGCAATCAGCCCCAGCATTTT
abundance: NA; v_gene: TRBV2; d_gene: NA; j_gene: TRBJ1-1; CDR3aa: CASSPSQGGGTEAFF; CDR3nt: TGTGCCAGCTCACCTTCACAGGGAGGAGGGACTGAAGCTTTCTTT
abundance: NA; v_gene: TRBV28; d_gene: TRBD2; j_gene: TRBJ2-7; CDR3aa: CASRGLAGVREQYF; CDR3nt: TGTGCCAGCAGAGGACTAGCGGGAGTCCGGGAGCAGTACTTC
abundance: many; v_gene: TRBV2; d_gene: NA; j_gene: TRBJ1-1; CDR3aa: CASSAQLGIRNTEAFF; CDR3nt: TGTGCCAGCAGTGCCCAATTGGGGATCAGGAACACTGAAGCTTTCTTT
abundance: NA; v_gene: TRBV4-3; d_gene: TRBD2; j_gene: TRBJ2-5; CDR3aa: CASSPSGLAGGETQYF; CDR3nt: TGCGCCAGCAGCCCTTCGGGACTAGCGGGGGGGGAGACCCAGTACTTC
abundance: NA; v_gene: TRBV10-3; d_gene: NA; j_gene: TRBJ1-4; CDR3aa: CVISSGGGLYEKLFF; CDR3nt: TGTGTCATCAGTTCCGGTGGGGGGCTCTACGAAAAACTGTTTTTT
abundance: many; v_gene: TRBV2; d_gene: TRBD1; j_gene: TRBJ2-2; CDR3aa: CASSETQGANTGELFF; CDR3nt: TGTGCCAGCAGTGAGACGCAGGGGGCGAACACCGGGGAGCTGTTTTTT
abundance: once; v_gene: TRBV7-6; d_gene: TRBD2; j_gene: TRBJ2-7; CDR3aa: CASSLGGSGGPGMYEQYF; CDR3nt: TGTGCCAGCAGCTTAGGTGGTAGCGGGGGGCCAGGGATGTACGAGCAGTACTTC
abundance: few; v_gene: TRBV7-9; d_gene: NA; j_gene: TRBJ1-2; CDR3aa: CASSLISAGYTF; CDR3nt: TGTGCCAGCAGCTTAATTTCGGCGGGCTACACCTTC
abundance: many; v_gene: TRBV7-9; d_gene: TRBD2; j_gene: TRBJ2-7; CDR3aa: CASGEREDEQYF; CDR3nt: TGTGCCAGCGGCGAGCGGGAGGACGAGCAGTACTTC
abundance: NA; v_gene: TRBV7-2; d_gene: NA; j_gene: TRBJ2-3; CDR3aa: CASSFEPGYADTQYF; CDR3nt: TGTGCCAGCAGCTTTGAACCAGGGTATGCAGATACGCAGTATTTT
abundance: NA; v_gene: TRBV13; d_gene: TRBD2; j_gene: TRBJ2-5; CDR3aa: CASSSRLAAQETQYF; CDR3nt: TGTGCCAGCAGCTCAAGACTAGCGGCTCAAGAGACCCAGTACTTC
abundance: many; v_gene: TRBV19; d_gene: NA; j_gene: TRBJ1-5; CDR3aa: CASSLRRRAITQPQHF; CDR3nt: TGTGCCAGTAGTCTGAGACGGCGGGCAATTACTCAGCCCCAGCATTTT
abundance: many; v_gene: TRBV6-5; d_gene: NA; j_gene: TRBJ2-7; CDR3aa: CASSYGQNYEQYF; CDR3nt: TGTGCCAGCAGTTACGGACAGAACTACGAGCAGTACTTC
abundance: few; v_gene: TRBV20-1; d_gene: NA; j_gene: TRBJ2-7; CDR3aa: CSARESGWHFGQYF; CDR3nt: TGCAGTGCTAGAGAGAGTGGGTGGCATTTTGGGCAGTACTTC
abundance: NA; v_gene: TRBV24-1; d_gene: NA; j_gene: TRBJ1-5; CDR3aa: CATSDPPIDSNQPQHF; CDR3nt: TGTGCCACCAGTGATCCGCCCATCGATAGCAATCAGCCCCAGCATTTT
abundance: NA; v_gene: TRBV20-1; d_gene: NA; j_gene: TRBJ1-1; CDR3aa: CSAPQGSAEAFF; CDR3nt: TGCAGTGCCCCCCAGGGGAGCGCTGAAGCTTTCTTT
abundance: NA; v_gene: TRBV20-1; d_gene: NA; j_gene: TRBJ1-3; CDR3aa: CSARRGRGAGNTIYF; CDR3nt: TGCAGTGCTAGAAGGGGCCGCGGGGCTGGAAACACCATATATTTT
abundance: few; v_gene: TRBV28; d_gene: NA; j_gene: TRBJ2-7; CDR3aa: CASREVDREVQYF; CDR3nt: TGTGCCAGCAGAGAAGTAGACAGGGAGGTGCAGTACTTC
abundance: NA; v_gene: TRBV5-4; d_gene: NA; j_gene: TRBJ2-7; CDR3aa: CASSFSDNLYEQYF; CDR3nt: TGTGCCAGCAGCTTCTCGGACAACCTCTACGAGCAGTACTTC
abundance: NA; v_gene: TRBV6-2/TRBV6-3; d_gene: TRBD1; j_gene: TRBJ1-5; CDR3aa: CASRTGQGPTGGNQPQHF; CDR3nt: TGTGCCAGCCGAACTGGACAGGGACCCACCGGTGGCAATCAGCCCCAGCATTTT
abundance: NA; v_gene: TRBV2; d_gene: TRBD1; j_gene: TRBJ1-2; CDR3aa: CASRDRGTNGYTF; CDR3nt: TGTGCCAGCAGGGACAGGGGAACTAACGGCTACACCTTC
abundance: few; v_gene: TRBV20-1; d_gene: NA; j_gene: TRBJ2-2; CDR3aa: CSTRPPGTVNTGELFF; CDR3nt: TGCAGTACCCGCCCCCCCGGGACGGTGAACACCGGGGAGCTGTTTTTT
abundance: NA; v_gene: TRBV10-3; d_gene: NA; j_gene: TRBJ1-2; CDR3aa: CASSLSWGEGGYTF; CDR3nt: TGTGCCAGCAGTTTATCGTGGGGGGAAGGGGGCTACACCTTC
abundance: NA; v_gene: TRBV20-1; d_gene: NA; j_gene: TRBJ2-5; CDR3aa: CSASTGQGETQYF; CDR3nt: TGCAGTGCTAGTACAGGGCAGGGAGAGACCCAGTACTTC
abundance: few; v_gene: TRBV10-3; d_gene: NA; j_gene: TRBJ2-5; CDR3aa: CAISGSGAETQYF; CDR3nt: TGTGCCATCAGTGGGTCAGGGGCAGAGACCCAGTACTTC
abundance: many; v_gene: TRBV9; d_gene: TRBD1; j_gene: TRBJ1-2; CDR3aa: CASTIDRGLSGYTF; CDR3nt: TGTGCCAGCACAATCGACAGGGGGCTGAGTGGCTACACCTTC
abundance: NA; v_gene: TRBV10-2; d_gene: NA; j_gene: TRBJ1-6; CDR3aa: CASRLGERRDNNSPLHF; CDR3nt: TGCGCCAGCAGATTGGGGGAGCGCAGGGATAATAATTCACCCCTCCACTTT